A few counts support the clone carrying this TCR beta chain. Trimming cost V 2 bases and J 9 bases; bases outside gene matches: 6. The CDR3 runs to 13 residues. CDR1 and CDR2 (germline): MNHEY, SVGAGI. The data were taken from a study of spatial heterogeneity in lung cancer. Using its own MiXCR run on the 5' RACE reads, TCRdb lists one record per CDR3 protein. Found here are tens of thousands of distinct CDR3 sequences, about 20% of them singletons; the top ten hold around 5.9%. The time point is: sample taken at primary tumor resection. Extraction of whole RNA from tumor, nontumor lung or frozen PBMC preceded unsorted sequencing.

The sample here was PBMCs, taken at surgery. This receptor was identified in a male donor with early-stage non-small cell lung cancer. The V gene is TRBV6-5, the J gene TRBJ2-5, with 7 bases aligning to TRBD2. CDR3 residues: CASSYGIRGAQYF. The CDR3 bases are TGTGCCAGCAGTTACGGCATACGGGGGGCCCAGTACTTC.